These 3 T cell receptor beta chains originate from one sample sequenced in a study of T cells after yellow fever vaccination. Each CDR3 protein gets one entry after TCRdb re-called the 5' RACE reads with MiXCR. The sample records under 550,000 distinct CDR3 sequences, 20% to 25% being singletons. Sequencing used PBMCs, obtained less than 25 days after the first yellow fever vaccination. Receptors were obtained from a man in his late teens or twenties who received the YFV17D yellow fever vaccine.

CDR3 region: CASSYTSLGTDTQYF. CDR3 nucleotide sequence: TGTGCCAGCAGTTACACTAGCCTGGGCACAGATACGCAGTATTTT. The V gene is TRBV6-5, the J gene TRBJ2-3; D possibly corresponds to TRBD2 (6 bases). Per the germline V gene, CDR1 is MNHEY and CDR2 is SVGAGI. V lost 2 bases, J lost 1 base, and 10 bases lay in between. The CDR3 contains 15 residues.

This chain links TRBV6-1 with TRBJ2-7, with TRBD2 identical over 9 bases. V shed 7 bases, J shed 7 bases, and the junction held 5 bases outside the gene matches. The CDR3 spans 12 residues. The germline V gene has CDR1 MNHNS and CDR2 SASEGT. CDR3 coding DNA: TGTGCCAGCACCTTTAGCGGGGGAGAGCAGTACTTC. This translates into CASTFSGGEQYF.

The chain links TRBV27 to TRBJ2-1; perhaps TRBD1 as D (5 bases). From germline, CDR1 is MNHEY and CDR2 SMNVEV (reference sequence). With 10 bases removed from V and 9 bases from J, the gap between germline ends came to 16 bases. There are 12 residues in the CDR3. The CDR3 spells CAIFGAGLEQFF. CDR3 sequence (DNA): TGTGCCATTTTCGGTGCAGGGCTTGAGCAGTTCTTC.